Each of the 23 T cell receptor beta chains below was sequenced from the same sample in a study of graft-versus-host responses after intestinal transplantation. The protocol was immunoSEQ multiplex PCR, while the TCRdb copy is restricted to in-frame clones and leaves out a portion. Of about 39,000 clones listed, 90% to 95% are singletons. Their antigens remain unidentified. This sample comprised unstimulated CD8+ T cells sorted from spleen or lymph node cells, obtained before transplant. These TCRs come from a human donor who was the organ donor for an intestinal transplant.

V usage is TRBV28 and J usage is TRBJ2-5; 7 bases match TRBD1. CDR1 and CDR2 from the germline V gene are MDHEN and SYDVKM. The V and J ends lost 4 bases and 5 bases, in that order; junction bases with no gene match: 13. The CDR3 consists of 16 residues. DNA of the CDR3: TGTGCCAGCAGTTCATGGGAATCCAGGGGGTTCGAGACCCAGTACTTC. Amino acid sequence: CASSSWESRGFETQYF.

The V call is TRBV4-1, the J call TRBJ1-1, with D perhaps TRBD1 (6 bases). The CDR3 sequence is 17 residues long. Per germline, CDR1 MGHRA and CDR2 YSYEKL. V gave up 0 bases and J gave up 3 bases, with 17 bases separating them. As DNA, the CDR3 is TGCGCCAGCAGCCAAGATGGGGGGCCCTTGACGGACACTGAAGCTTTCTTT. Translating gives CASSQDGGPLTDTEAFF.

The rearrangement links TRBV27 to TRBJ2-7; D tentatively reads TRBD1 or TRBD2 (5 bases each). CDR3 length: 17 amino acids. Germline V gene lookup returns CDR1 MNHEY and CDR2 SMNVEV (reference sequence). Trimming removed 3 bases at V and 0 bases at J, with 18 bases between. The CDR3 sequence: CASSLSWDGVSSYEQYF. The CDR3 DNA reads TGTGCCAGCAGTTTGTCTTGGGACGGGGTGAGCTCCTACGAGCAGTACTTC.

This sequence joins TRBV15 and TRBJ2-3; 8 positions match TRBD2. Germline assignment: CDR1 LNHNV and CDR2 YYDKDF (reference sequence). V trimming: 5 bases; J trimming: 1 base; junction bases outside the gene matches: 2. The CDR3 runs to 14 residues. This CDR3 reads CATSHSGGTDTQYF. The CDR3 DNA reads as TGTGCCACCAGCCATAGCGGGGGCACAGATACGCAGTATTTT.

This clone was recorded only once. The CDR3 DNA sequence: TGTGCCAGCAGTTATCAACAGGGGTCCTACGAGCAGTACTTC. As protein: CASSYQQGSYEQYF. This chain links TRBV6-5 with TRBJ2-7, with 7 bases identical to TRBD1. CDR1 MNHEY and CDR2 SVGAGI come from the germline V gene. CDR3 length: 14 amino acids. V lost 3 bases, J lost 1 base, and 3 bases stayed unmatched.

The CDR3 here is CAWSLSGLYQETQYF. The CDR3 nucleotides are TGTGCCTGGAGTCTCAGCGGACTGTACCAAGAGACCCAGTACTTC. This sequence joins TRBV30 and TRBJ2-5; TRBD2 might be the D (5 bases). V was cut by 2 bases and J by 0 bases, with 13 bases left in between. The CDR3 spans 15 residues. Germline V gene data show CDR1 as GTSNPN and CDR2 as SVGIG (reference sequence).

The chain uses TRBV28 and TRBJ2-7; D perhaps matches TRBD1 (6 bases). Germline V gene sequence: CDR1 MDHEN, CDR2 SYDVKM. The CDR3 is 14 amino acids. Trimming pared 4 bases from V and 2 bases from J, leaving 12 bases between. The CDR3 sequence: CASSSTGAPYEQYF. The CDR3 bases are TGTGCCAGCAGTTCGACAGGCGCACCCTACGAGCAGTACTTC.

The V call is TRBV4-1, the J call TRBJ1-2; 11 bases are shared with TRBD1. This CDR3 comprises 14 residues. Looked up from germline, CDR1 is MGHRA and CDR2 is YSYEKL. Germline trimming cut 3 bases from V and 6 bases from J; bases unmatched to any gene: 3. CDR3 coding DNA: TGCGCCAGCAGCCAGGACAGGGGGCCAGATGGCTACACCTTC. It is translated as CASSQDRGPDGYTF.

The chain recombines TRBV5-1 with TRBJ1-3, with D possibly TRBD1 on 5 matching bases. Germline lookup yields CDR1 SGHRS and CDR2 YFSETQ. V lost 5 bases and J lost 0, with 12 bases in between. The CDR3 has 15 residues. The CDR3 coding sequence is TGCGCCAGCAGGGCAGGGACCTCCTCTGGAAACACCATATATTTT. This translates into CASRAGTSSGNTIYF.

The gene calls are TRBV2 and TRBJ2-3; D not certain. Trimming removed 11 bases from V and 10 bases from J, with 13 bases in between. From germline, CDR1 is SNHLY and CDR2 FYNNEI. The CDR3 is made up of 10 amino acids. The CDR3 loop reads CASDNEAQYF. The CDR3 DNA reads TGTGCCTCAGATAATGAGGCGCAGTATTTT.

The genes are TRBV6-6 and TRBJ2-7; 8 nucleotides line up with TRBD2. Germline CDR1 reads MNHNY; CDR2 reads SVGAGI (reference sequence). V trimming: 0 bases; J trimming: 6 bases; junction bases outside the gene matches: 10. This CDR3 is 16 amino acids long. For the CDR3, the DNA is TGTGCCAGCAGTTACTCTTCCGGACTAGCCGGTCGCGAGCAGTACTTC. It specifies CASSYSSGLAGREQYF.

This chain links TRBV7-7 with TRBJ1-2; D is unresolved. The CDR3 runs 14 residues. The germline CDR1 and CDR2 sequences are SSHAT and FNYEAQ (reference sequence). The CDR3 region is CALKELATGDGYTF. The DNA for the CDR3 is TGTGCTCTCAAGGAGTTGGCAACGGGTGACGGCTACACCTTC.

The chain has TRBV27 and TRBJ2-1; D gene unclear. The CDR3 has 16 residues. Germline assignment: CDR1 MNHEY and CDR2 SMNVEV (reference sequence). Trimming took 5 bases from V and 0 from J, leaving 14 bases between them. CDR3 sequence (DNA): TGTGCCAGCAGTCCCAGTCCCGAAAGCTCCTACAATGAGCAGTTCTTC. Translating it yields CASSPSPESSYNEQFF.

V and J are TRBV11-1 and TRBJ2-3; D perhaps matches TRBD2 (6 bases). V shed 5 bases and J shed 1 base, with 19 bases lying between them. Germline loops: CDR1 SGHAT, CDR2 FQDESV (reference sequence). The CDR3 covers 17 residues. The CDR3 sequence: CASSPTRGVFGTDTQYF. The CDR3 region has the DNA TGTGCCAGCAGCCCTACTCGCGGGGTCTTCGGCACAGATACGCAGTATTTT.

The V call is TRBV6-5, the J call TRBJ2-5; D gene uncertain. The V end lost 0 bases, the J end lost 5 bases, and 10 bases lay between the germline ends. Germline loops: CDR1 MNHEY, CDR2 SVGAGI. This CDR3 spans 14 amino acids. The CDR3 nucleotides are TGTGCCAGCAGTTACTCGGGTCCTGAGGAGACCCAGTACTTC. This translates into CASSYSGPEETQYF.

This clone is a singleton in its sample. V gene TRBV4-1 combines with J gene TRBJ1-1, with 7 bases lining up with TRBD1. Unmatched junction bases numbered 12, after V lost 5 bases and J lost 6 bases. This CDR3 spans 15 amino acids. From germline, CDR1 is MGHRA and CDR2 YSYEKL. CDR3 nucleotide sequence: TGCGCCAGCAGCACAGGGGCCCAGGTCGGCGCTGAAGCTTTCTTT. Amino acids: CASSTGAQVGAEAFF.

Of note for this clone: This same CDR3 is encoded by further DNA sequences in the sample. The V and J genes are TRBV4-3 and TRBJ2-7, with 7 bases matching TRBD2. J gave up 0 bases and V 0 bases, and 2 bases lay outside the gene matches. This CDR3 spans 15 amino acids. Germline values: CDR1 LGHNA, CDR2 YSLEER. The CDR3 region is CASSQEGGGSYEQYF. The CDR3 coding sequence is TGCGCCAGCAGCCAAGAAGGCGGGGGCTCCTACGAGCAGTACTTC.

The chain combines TRBV14 with TRBJ1-6; the match to TRBD1 covers 7 bases. This CDR3 contains 13 residues. Germline V gives CDR1 SGHDN, CDR2 FVKESK. The V segment lost 4 bases and the J segment 9 bases; nucleotides outside the gene matches: 3. CDR3 sequence: CASSLGGGSPLHF. Written as DNA, the CDR3 is TGTGCCAGCAGCCTAGGGGGCGGTTCACCCCTCCACTTT. The variable domain in full, with the rest retrieved from reference TRBV14 and TRBJ1-6, is EAGVTQFPSHSVIEKGQTVTLRCDPISGHDNLYWYRRVMGKEIKFLLHFVKESKQDESGMPNNRFLAERTGGTYSTLKVQPAELEDSGVYFCASSLGGGSPLHFGNGTRLTVT.

The chain links TRBV6-5 to TRBJ1-2; 7 bases line up with TRBD1. V shed 2 bases and J 7 bases; nucleotides not matched to a gene: 10. This CDR3 comprises 15 residues. Germline CDR1 is MNHEY and CDR2 is SVGAGI. The CDR3 DNA reads TGTGCCAGCAGTTACGATGAAGGGGGCTTAGGTGGCTACACCTTC. Encoded protein: CASSYDEGGLGGYTF.

The chain couples TRBV5-6 to TRBJ1-5; D might be TRBD1 (5 bases). Per germline, CDR1 SGHDT and CDR2 YYEEEE. This CDR3 spans 14 amino acids. The V end was cut by 2 bases, the J end by 2 bases, with 8 bases between. The CDR3 reads CASSFAGGNQPQHF. The CDR3 region has the DNA TGTGCCAGCAGCTTCGCGGGGGGCAATCAGCCCCAGCATTTT.

This chain uses TRBV29-1 with TRBJ2-7; 10 bases are a match to TRBD1. The CDR3 is 14 amino acids. With 1 base clipped from V and 4 bases from J, the junction kept 4 bases outside the gene matches. The germline V gene encodes CDR1 SQVTM and CDR2 ANQGSEA. The CDR3 DNA is TGCAGCGTTGAAGCACCGGGACAGGGGTACGAGCAGTACTTC. Encoded protein: CSVEAPGQGYEQYF.

About this clone itself: Other DNA sequences in this specimen translate into the identical CDR3. The chain combines TRBV4-1 with TRBJ1-5; 9 nucleotides agree with TRBD1. Unmatched junction bases numbered 0, after V lost 1 base and J lost 2 bases. Germline V lookup: CDR1 MGHRA, CDR2 YSYEKL. The CDR3 is 15 amino acids. CDR3 nucleotide sequence: TGCGCCAGCAGCCAAGGGACAGGGGGCAATCAGCCCCAGCATTTT. As protein: CASSQGTGGNQPQHF.

The V and J genes are TRBV4-1 and TRBJ1-2; 10 bases are shared with TRBD1. The CDR3 totals 18 residues. J lost 6 bases, V lost 2 bases, and 15 bases had no gene match. Germline CDR1 and CDR2: MGHRA and YSYEKL. The CDR3 protein is CASSQFKRTGGDLHGYTF. The CDR3 nucleotides are TGCGCCAGCAGCCAATTTAAACGGACAGGGGGGGACCTACATGGCTACACCTTC.